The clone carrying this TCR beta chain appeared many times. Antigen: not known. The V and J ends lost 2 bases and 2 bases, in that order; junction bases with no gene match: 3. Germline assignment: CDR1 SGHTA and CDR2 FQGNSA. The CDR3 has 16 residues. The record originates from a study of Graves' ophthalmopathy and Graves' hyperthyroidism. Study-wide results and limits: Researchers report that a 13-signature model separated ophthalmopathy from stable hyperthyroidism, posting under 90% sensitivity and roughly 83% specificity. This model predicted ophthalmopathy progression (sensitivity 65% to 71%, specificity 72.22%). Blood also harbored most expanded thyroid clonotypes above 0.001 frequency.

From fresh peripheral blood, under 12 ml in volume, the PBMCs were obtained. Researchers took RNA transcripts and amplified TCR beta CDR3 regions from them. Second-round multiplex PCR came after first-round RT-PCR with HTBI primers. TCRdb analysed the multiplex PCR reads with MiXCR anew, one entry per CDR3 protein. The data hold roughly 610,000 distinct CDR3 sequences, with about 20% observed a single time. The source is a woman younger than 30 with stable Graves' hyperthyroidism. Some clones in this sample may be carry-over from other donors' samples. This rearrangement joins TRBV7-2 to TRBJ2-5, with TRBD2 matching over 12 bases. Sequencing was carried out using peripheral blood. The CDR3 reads CASSLLAGGGQETQYF. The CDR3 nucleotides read TGTGCCAGCAGCTTACTAGCGGGGGGGGGTCAAGAGACCCAGTACTTC. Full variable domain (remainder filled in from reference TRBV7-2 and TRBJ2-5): GAGVSQSPSNKVTEKGKDVELRCDPISGHTALYWYRQSLGQGLEFLIYFQGNSAPDKSGLPSDRFSAERTGGSVSTLTIQRTQQEDSAVYLCASSLLAGGGQETQYFGPGTRLLVL.